This TCR beta chain was captured in a study of cytomegalovirus exposure and HLA in healthy donors. Points from the study as a whole: Using a false discovery rate of 0.05, a later analysis showed that some 16,000 TCR beta sequences were associated with HLA alleles.

Germline trimming cut 11 bases from V and 0 bases from J; bases unmatched to any gene: 6. Germline-derived CDR1 and CDR2 are SEHNR and FQNEAQ (reference sequence). The CDR3 is 14 residues long. Details on this clone: Its antigen is undetermined.

Primers: 60 Vbeta forward and 13 Jbeta reverse. Here immunoSEQ multiplex PCR was the method, and the copy in TCRdb shows in-frame clones only, minus some. This table holds 95,000 to 150,000 clones, 8% to 11% found once. The specimen was PBMCs. The TCR comes from a woman between 18 and 29 years old in good health and CMV-seropositive. The V and J genes are TRBV7-9 and TRBJ2-1, with 8 bases aligning to TRBD2. The CDR3 DNA sequence: TGTGCCGGCACAGGGACTAGCTCCTACAATGAGCAGTTCTTC. Translated: CAGTGTSSYNEQFF.